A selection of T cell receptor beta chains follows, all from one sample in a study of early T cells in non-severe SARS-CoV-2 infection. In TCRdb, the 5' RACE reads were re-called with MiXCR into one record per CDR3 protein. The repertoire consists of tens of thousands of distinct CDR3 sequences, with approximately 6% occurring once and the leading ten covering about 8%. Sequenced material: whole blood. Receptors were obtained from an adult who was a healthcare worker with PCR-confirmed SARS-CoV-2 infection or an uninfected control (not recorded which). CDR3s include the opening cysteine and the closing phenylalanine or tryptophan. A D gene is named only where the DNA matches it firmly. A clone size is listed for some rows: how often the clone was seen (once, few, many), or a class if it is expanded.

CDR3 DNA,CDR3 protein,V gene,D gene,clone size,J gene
TGTGCCAGCAGCGCCATGTATAATTCACCCCTCCACTTT,CASSAMYNSPLHF,TRBV13,-,many,TRBJ1-6
TGTGCCAGCAGCCAAGCCGGACTAAAAGAGACCCAGTACTTC,CASSQAGLKETQYF,TRBV3-1,-,many,TRBJ2-5
TGTGCCAGCAGCAACAAGGGCGGCTACTACTATGGCTACACCTTC,CASSNKGGYYYGYTF,TRBV12-3/TRBV12-4,-,many,TRBJ1-2
TGTGCCATCAGACCGGGACAGGGAACCTCAGCTAACTATGGCTACACCTTC,CAIRPGQGTSANYGYTF,TRBV10-3,TRBD1,-,TRBJ1-2
TGTGCCAGCACTCAGGGCCTCAACACTGAAGCTTTCTTT,CASTQGLNTEAFF,TRBV3-1,-,many,TRBJ1-1
TGCGCCAGATCCTCCGGGAGCTCCGGGGAGCTGTTTTTT,CARSSGSSGELFF,TRBV10-2,-,many,TRBJ2-2
TGTGCCAGCACCGTCGGACAGGGAGGCTATGGCTACACCTTC,CASTVGQGGYGYTF,TRBV7-2,TRBD1,many,TRBJ1-2
TGTGCCACCAGCAGAGATCCAGGGGAGGTGTACGAGCAGTACTTC,CATSRDPGEVYEQYF,TRBV15,-,medium-sized,TRBJ2-7
TGTGCCAGCAGCTTAGGGGGTAGAGAGCAGTTCTTC,CASSLGGREQFF,TRBV7-8,-,medium-sized,TRBJ2-1
TGTGCCAGCAGCTCTAGCAGGGCAAACTATGGCTACACCTTC,CASSSSRANYGYTF,TRBV11-2,-,medium-sized,TRBJ1-2
TGTGCCAGCAGCCTAAACCCGGCGGGAGAAAGAGAGACCCAGTACTTC,CASSLNPAGERETQYF,TRBV7-9,TRBD2,many,TRBJ2-5
TGTGCCAGCAGCGCAAGGACAGGGACGAACACCATATATTTT,CASSARTGTNTIYF,TRBV9,TRBD1,many,TRBJ1-3
TGTGCCAGCAGCTTAAGAGGAGCTGAAGAGACCCAGTACTTC,CASSLRGAEETQYF,TRBV11-2,-,many,TRBJ2-5
TGTGCCAGCAGCCCGGACCCGGCGGCTGAAGCTTTCTTT,CASSPDPAAEAFF,TRBV5-4,-,many,TRBJ1-1
TGTGCCAGCAGTAAACGAGGGACTAGCGGGAATTCTACCTTAGCCAAAAACATTCAGTACTTC,CASSKRGTSGNSTLAKNIQYF,TRBV6-5,TRBD2,many,TRBJ2-4
TGTGCCAGCAGCTTAGTTGGCTCTGCCGAGCAGTACTTC,CASSLVGSAEQYF,TRBV5-4,-,many,TRBJ2-7
TGTGCCAGCAGTGGGGGGAGACATGGCGGGCAGAGGGTTTCGGATACGCAGTATTTT,CASSGGRHGGQRVSDTQYF,TRBV2,-,many,TRBJ2-3
TGTGCCAGCAGCTTGCTTGGGAGGGTGCAAGAGACCCAGTACTTC,CASSLLGRVQETQYF,TRBV7-2,TRBD2,many,TRBJ2-5
TGTGCCAGCAGAATAGCGGGAGGGTTTGAGCAGTTCTTC,CASRIAGGFEQFF,TRBV5-4,TRBD2,many,TRBJ2-1
TGCGCCAGCAGCTTCACGGGGGTTGATACGCAGTATTTT,CASSFTGVDTQYF,TRBV5-1,-,-,TRBJ2-3
TGCAGTGCTAGAGATCGGGGAGGGGGCAATGAGCAGTTCTTC,CSARDRGGGNEQFF,TRBV20-1,-,many,TRBJ2-1
TGCAGTGCTGGGTTCCTAGCGACCTCCTACGAGCAGTACTTC,CSAGFLATSYEQYF,TRBV20-1,-,many,TRBJ2-7
TGTGCCAGCAGTGCCGGACCAGGGACCGCCCAAGAGACCCAGTACTTC,CASSAGPGTAQETQYF,TRBV2,-,many,TRBJ2-5
TGTGCCAGCAGCTTGGAGACAGGGCGGGGAAACACCATATATTTT,CASSLETGRGNTIYF,TRBV5-5,TRBD1,many,TRBJ1-3
TGCAGTGCTTACGAGGGACTAGCGGGTAGTTCCATTCAGTACTTC,CSAYEGLAGSSIQYF,TRBV20-1,TRBD2,many,TRBJ2-4
TGTGCCAGCAGCTTATCCTCAGGCTACGAGCAGTACTTC,CASSLSSGYEQYF,TRBV7-6,-,many,TRBJ2-7
TGTGCCACGAGCAGGGGGCCGGGGAATCAGCCCCAGCATTTT,CATSRGPGNQPQHF,TRBV24-1,TRBD1,many,TRBJ1-5
TGTGCCAGCAGTTCCCTGACAAGGAATAGGTACGAGCAGTACTTC,CASSSLTRNRYEQYF,TRBV27,-,many,TRBJ2-7
TGTGCCAGCAGCTCAGCGGACAGGGAAGTCACCGGGGAGCTGTTTTTT,CASSSADREVTGELFF,TRBV21-1,-,-,TRBJ2-2
TGTGCCACCAGCAGAGAGATGACAGTTAACACTGAAGCTTTCTTT,CATSREMTVNTEAFF,TRBV15,-,many,TRBJ1-1
TGTGCCAGCAGCGGGGGACAGGGTGGGTACGAGCAGTACTTC,CASSGGQGGYEQYF,TRBV5-4,TRBD1,many,TRBJ2-7
TGCAGCGTTGTTCCAGCGGCAGCCAAAAACATTCAGTACTTC,CSVVPAAAKNIQYF,TRBV29-1,-,many,TRBJ2-4
TGCAGCGTTGAGGGGACAGGGATGGGAGACACCATATATTTT,CSVEGTGMGDTIYF,TRBV29-1,TRBD1,many,TRBJ1-3
TGCGCCAGCAGCCATTCTAAGGGGACCCAGTACTTC,CASSHSKGTQYF,TRBV4-3,-,once,TRBJ2-5
TGTGCCATCAGAGACCACAGCTCTGGAAACACCATATATTTT,CAIRDHSSGNTIYF,TRBV10-3,-,many,TRBJ1-3
TGTGCCAGCAGCTTTAGCGGATCAGATACGCAGTATTTT,CASSFSGSDTQYF,TRBV11-3,-,many,TRBJ2-3
TGTGCCAGCAGTTTAGTTCCTCAAGGCCAAGAGACCCAGTACTTC,CASSLVPQGQETQYF,TRBV7-9,-,many,TRBJ2-5
TGTGCCAGCAGTTACCCTGGACTAGCGGGGGGGCCCGGTGAGACCCAGTACTTC,CASSYPGLAGGPGETQYF,TRBV6-5,TRBD2,many,TRBJ2-5
TGTGCCATCGAGTCGGGGCTAAACACCGGGGAGCTGTTTTTT,CAIESGLNTGELFF,TRBV10-3,-,many,TRBJ2-2
TGTGCCAGCAGCGCCCGGATTTCGGGGGGGGGCGCTTTGCCAGATACGCAGTATTTT,CASSARISGGGALPDTQYF,TRBV9,TRBD2,many,TRBJ2-3
TGTGCCAGCAGTAACCGCGCGGACGAGCAGTACTTC,CASSNRADEQYF,TRBV6-6,-,many,TRBJ2-7
TGCAGTGCTCTTTCGGCAGGGGGCCGGAACACCGGGGAGCTGTTTTTT,CSALSAGGRNTGELFF,TRBV20-1,TRBD1,many,TRBJ2-2
TGTGCCAGCATGGGTCGCGGGGCCCTCCGAGAGACCCAGTACTTC,CASMGRGALRETQYF,TRBV2,-,few,TRBJ2-5
TGTGCCACCAGTGACCGGATGAACACAGATACGCAGTATTTT,CATSDRMNTDTQYF,TRBV24-1,-,many,TRBJ2-3
TGTGCCAGCAGCTTATTGTTCCAGTACAGTGAAGCTTTCTTT,CASSLLFQYSEAFF,TRBV7-9,-,many,TRBJ1-1
TGTGCCTGGCGCCCCCTACTAGCGGGAGTGGCGGATACGCAGTATTTT,CAWRPLLAGVADTQYF,TRBV30,TRBD2,many,TRBJ2-3
TGCAGCGCCGTACGGCCGCAAGAGACCCAGTACTTC,CSAVRPQETQYF,TRBV29-1,-,many,TRBJ2-5
TGTGCCATTGGACAGAACTCCTACAATGAGCAGTTCTTC,CAIGQNSYNEQFF,TRBV27,-,-,TRBJ2-1
TGTGCCAGACAGGGGCTTTTCTACGAGCAGTACTTC,CARQGLFYEQYF,TRBV7-8,TRBD1,-,TRBJ2-7
TGTGCCAGTAGTCTCACGGGGACGGGTACTGAAGCTTTCTTT,CASSLTGTGTEAFF,TRBV19,-,many,TRBJ1-1
TGTGCCAGCAGTTACCCGGCAAAGGGAAATAGCAATCAGCCCCAGCATTTT,CASSYPAKGNSNQPQHF,TRBV6-2/TRBV6-3,-,many,TRBJ1-5